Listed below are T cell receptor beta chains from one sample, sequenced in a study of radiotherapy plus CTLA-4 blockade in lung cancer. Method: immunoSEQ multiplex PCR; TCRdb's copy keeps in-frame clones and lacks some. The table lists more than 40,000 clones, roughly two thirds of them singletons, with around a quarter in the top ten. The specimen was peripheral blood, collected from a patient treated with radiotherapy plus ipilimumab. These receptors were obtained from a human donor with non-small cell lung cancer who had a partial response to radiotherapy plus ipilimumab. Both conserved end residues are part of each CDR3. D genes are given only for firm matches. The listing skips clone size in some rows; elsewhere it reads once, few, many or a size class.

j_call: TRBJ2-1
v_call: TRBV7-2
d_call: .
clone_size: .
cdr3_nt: TGTGCCAGCAGCCTGGACATTAGGGGCTACAATGAGCAGTTCTTC
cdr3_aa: CASSLDIRGYNEQFF

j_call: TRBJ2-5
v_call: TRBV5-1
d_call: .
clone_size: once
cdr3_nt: TGCGCCAGCAGCTTTGGGGCGCAGGAGACCCAGTACTTC
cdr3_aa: CASSFGAQETQYF

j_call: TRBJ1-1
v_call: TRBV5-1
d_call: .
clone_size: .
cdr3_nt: TGCGCCAGCAGCATATCTCAGGGGAACACTGAAGCTTTCTTT
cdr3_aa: CASSISQGNTEAFF

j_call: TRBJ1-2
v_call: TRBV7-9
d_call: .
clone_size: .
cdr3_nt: TGTGCCAGCAGCTTAGCGCTGACAGCCCTGAACTATGGCTACACCTTC
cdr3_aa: CASSLALTALNYGYTF

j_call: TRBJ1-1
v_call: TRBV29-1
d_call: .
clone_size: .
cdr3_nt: TGCAGCGTTGAAGATGGGGGGTTTGAAGCTTTCTTT
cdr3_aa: CSVEDGGFEAFF

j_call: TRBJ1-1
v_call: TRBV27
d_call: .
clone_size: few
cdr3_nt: TGTGCCAGCAGTTTATGGGGCGGACAGACTGAAGCTTTCTTT
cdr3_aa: CASSLWGGQTEAFF

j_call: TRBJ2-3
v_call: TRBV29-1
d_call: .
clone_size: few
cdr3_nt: TGCAGCGGGGAGCGGGGCACAGATACGCAGTATTTT
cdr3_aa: CSGERGTDTQYF

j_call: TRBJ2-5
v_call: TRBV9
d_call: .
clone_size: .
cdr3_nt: TGTGCCAGCAGCGTAGGCGCGGGGAGACTGCAAGAGACCCAGTACTTC
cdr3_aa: CASSVGAGRLQETQYF

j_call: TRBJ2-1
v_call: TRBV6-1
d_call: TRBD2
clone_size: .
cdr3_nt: TGTGCCAGCGGGGGGGGGTGGGGCAGCGACAATGAGCAGTTCTTC
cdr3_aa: CASGGGWGSDNEQFF

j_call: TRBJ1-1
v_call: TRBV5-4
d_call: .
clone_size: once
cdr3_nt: TGTGCCAGCAGCCCCATGGGGGCAGGGCTCACTGAAGCTTTCTTT
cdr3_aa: CASSPMGAGLTEAFF

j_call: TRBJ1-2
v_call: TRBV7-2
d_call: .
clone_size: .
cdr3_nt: TGTGCCAGCAGCTTAGCGGCAGGGGCCAAAGCTTATGGCTACACCTTC
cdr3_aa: CASSLAAGAKAYGYTF

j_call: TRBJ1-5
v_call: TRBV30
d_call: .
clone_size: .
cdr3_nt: TGTGCCTGGAGTGCTCGCACAGGGCAGCCCCAGCATTTT
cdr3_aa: CAWSARTGQPQHF

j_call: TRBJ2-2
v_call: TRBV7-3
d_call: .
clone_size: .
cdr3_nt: TGTGCCAGCAGGGGTGGGCCTACCGGGGAGCTGTTTTTT
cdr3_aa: CASRGGPTGELFF

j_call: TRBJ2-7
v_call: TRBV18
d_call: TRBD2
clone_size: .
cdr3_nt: TGTGCCAGCTCACCACAGCGGGAGTATTCCTACGAGCAGTACTTC
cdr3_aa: CASSPQREYSYEQYF

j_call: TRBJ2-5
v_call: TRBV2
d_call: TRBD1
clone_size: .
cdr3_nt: TGTGCCAGCAGTGATCGGACAGGGAAAGAGACCCAGTACTTC
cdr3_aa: CASSDRTGKETQYF

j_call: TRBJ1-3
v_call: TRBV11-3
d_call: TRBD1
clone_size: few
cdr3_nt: TGTGCCAGCAGCCCGGGACAGGGGCCAGGAAACACCATATATTTT
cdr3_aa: CASSPGQGPGNTIYF

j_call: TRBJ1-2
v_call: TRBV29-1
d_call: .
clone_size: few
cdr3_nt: TGCAGCGTTGAAGCTTTGACTGATAACTATGGCTACACCTTC
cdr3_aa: CSVEALTDNYGYTF

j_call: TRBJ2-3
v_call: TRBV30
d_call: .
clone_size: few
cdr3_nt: TGTGCCTGGAACGGTGGGCTAGCCCCAGATACGCAGTATTTT
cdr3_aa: CAWNGGLAPDTQYF

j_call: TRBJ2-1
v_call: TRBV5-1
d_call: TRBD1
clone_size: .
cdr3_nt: TGCGCCAGCAGGGGACAGGGGGCGGATGAGCAGTTCTTC
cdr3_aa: CASRGQGADEQFF

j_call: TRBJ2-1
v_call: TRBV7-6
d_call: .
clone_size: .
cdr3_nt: TGTGCCAGCAGCCCCCTGGGGGCGAACAATGAGCAGTTCTTC
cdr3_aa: CASSPLGANNEQFF

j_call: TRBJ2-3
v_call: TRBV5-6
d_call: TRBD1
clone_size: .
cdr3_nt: TGTGCCAGCAGCTTGGTGGGACAGGGGGCGTCTGATACGCAGTATTTT
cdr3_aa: CASSLVGQGASDTQYF

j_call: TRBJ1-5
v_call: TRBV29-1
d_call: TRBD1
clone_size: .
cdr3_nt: TGCAGCGTTAGTGACAGGGAAAGGCAGCCCCAGCATTTT
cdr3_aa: CSVSDRERQPQHF

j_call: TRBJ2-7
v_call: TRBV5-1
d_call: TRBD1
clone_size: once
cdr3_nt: TGCGCCAGCCCAAACTCGACAGGGGACCACCTTCCTCTGAGCTACGAGCAGTACTTC
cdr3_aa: CASPNSTGDHLPLSYEQYF

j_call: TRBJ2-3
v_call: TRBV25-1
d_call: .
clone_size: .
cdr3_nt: TGTGCCAGCAGTGAATTCTCTCTAACGGGTACGCAGTATTTT
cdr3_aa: CASSEFSLTGTQYF

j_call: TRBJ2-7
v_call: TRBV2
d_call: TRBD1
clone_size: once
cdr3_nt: TGTGCCTCCCGGGACAGGGGGGCTGAGCAGTACTTC
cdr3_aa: CASRDRGAEQYF

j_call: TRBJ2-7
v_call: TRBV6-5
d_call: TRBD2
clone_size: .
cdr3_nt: TGTGCCAGCAGTTTATCGCTAGCGGGAGCGTTGGCCGAGCAGTACTTC
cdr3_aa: CASSLSLAGALAEQYF

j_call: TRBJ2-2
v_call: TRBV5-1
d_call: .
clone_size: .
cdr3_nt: TGCGCCAGCAGAGTAACAGGGCACACCGGGGAGCTGTTTTTT
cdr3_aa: CASRVTGHTGELFF

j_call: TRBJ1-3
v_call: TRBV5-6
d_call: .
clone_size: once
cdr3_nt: TGTGCCAGCAGCTTGGCGGGGGCTGGAAACACCATATATTTT
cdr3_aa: CASSLAGAGNTIYF

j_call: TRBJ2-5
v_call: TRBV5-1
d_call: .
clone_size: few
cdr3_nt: TGCGCCAGCAGCTTGGTGACGGGGATCACGGAGACCCAGTACTTC
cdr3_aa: CASSLVTGITETQYF

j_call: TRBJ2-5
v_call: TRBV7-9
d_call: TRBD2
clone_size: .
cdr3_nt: TGTGCCAGCAGCTTCAGGACTAGCTATGGGTTAGAGGAGACCCAATACTTC
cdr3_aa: CASSFRTSYGLEETQYF

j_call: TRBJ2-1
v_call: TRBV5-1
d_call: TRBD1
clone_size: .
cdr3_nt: TGCGCCAGCTTTCATGGCACAGGGGCTAAGGACAATGAGCAGTTCTTC
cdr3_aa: CASFHGTGAKDNEQFF

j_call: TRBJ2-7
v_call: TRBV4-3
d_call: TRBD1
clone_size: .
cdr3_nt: TGCGCCAGCAGCCAAGGAGCAGACAGGGGGTCTTGGCAGTACTTC
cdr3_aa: CASSQGADRGSWQYF

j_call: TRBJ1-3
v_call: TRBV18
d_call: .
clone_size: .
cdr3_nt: TGTGCCAGCGGCAGGGTCGTAGACACCATATATTTT
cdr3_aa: CASGRVVDTIYF

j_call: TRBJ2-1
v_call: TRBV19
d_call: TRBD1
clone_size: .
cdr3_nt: TGTGCCAGTAGTGTCCCGGGACAGGGTTACAATGAGCAGTTCTTC
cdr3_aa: CASSVPGQGYNEQFF

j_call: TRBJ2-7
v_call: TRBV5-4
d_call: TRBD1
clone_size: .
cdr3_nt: TGTGCCAGCAGCTCCCGGGACAGTGCTTACGAGCAGTACTTC
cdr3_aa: CASSSRDSAYEQYF